One TCR beta chain is described in this entry. This PCR relied on a set of 60 Vbeta primers and 13 Jbeta primers. Profiling relied on immunoSEQ multiplex PCR, and the TCRdb table lists in-frame clones only, not all of them. The sample contains roughly 110,000 clones, 70% to 80% of which appear only once. The germline V gene encodes CDR1 MGHDK and CDR2 SYGVNS. Deletions cut 4 bases from V and 2 bases from J, with 8 bases between. The CDR3 length is 13 residues. These data originate in a study of cytomegalovirus exposure and HLA in healthy donors. Overall study context: Of the donors genotyped, several hundred in all, 75% to 85% fell in the Caucasian-associated ancestry cluster.

What was sequenced was PBMCs. The clonotype originates from a female donor in good health and CMV-seronegative. This chain connects TRBV25-1 to TRBJ1-2, with D possibly TRBD1 on 6 matching bases. The CDR3 region is CASSVTGNYGYTF. CDR3 nucleotides: TGTGCCAGCAGTGTCACAGGGAACTATGGCTACACCTTC.